These T cell receptor beta chains were read from a single sample in a study of OX40 agonist ivuxolimab in advanced cancers. TCRdb keeps only in-frame clones here, not all; method: immunoSEQ multiplex PCR. The sample holds about 86,000 clones, about 90% seen once. Sample: CD4+ or CD8+ T cells sorted from blood, taken in a trial of the OX40 agonist ivuxolimab. The receptors derive from an adult with an advanced solid tumor such as melanoma, head and neck, liver or kidney cancer. CDR3s include the opening cysteine and the closing phenylalanine or tryptophan. The order of the fields is clone size, J gene, D gene, V gene, CDR3 protein, CDR3 DNA. D genes are given only for firm matches. Some rows mark clone size as missing; the rest say once, few, many or name a class of expanded clone.

once TRBJ2-7 NA TRBV7-2 CASSYEPGLAYEQYF TGTGCCAGCAGCTACGAACCGGGACTTGCCTACGAGCAGTACTTC
NA TRBJ1-2 TRBD1 TRBV5-1 CASSLQGANYGYTF TGCGCCAGCAGCCTACAGGGGGCTAACTATGGCTACACCTTC
NA TRBJ2-3 TRBD2 TRBV4-1 CASSPRREREEYF TGCGCCAGCAGCCCGAGGCGGGAGCGGGAAGAGTATTTT
NA TRBJ2-7 TRBD2 TRBV14 CASSQLAGTYEQYF TGTGCCAGCAGCCAACTAGCGGGTACCTACGAGCAGTACTTC
NA TRBJ2-7 NA TRBV15 CATSARDNTYEQYF TGTGCCACCAGCGCCCGGGACAATACCTACGAGCAGTACTTC
NA TRBJ1-5 NA TRBV15 CATSREGSRQPQHF TGTGCCACCAGCAGAGAAGGCTCAAGACAGCCCCAGCATTTT
NA TRBJ1-5 TRBD1 TRBV28 CASTPPVTGFQPQHF TGTGCCAGCACCCCTCCCGTGACAGGGTTTCAGCCCCAGCATTTT
NA TRBJ2-1 TRBD1 TRBV29-1 CSVEGQYNEQFF TGCAGCGTTGAGGGACAGTACAATGAGCAGTTCTTC
NA TRBJ2-1 TRBD1 TRBV9 CASSVTTGGAYNEQFF TGTGCCAGCAGCGTAACTACAGGGGGCGCCTACAATGAGCAGTTCTTC
NA TRBJ1-1 NA TRBV27 CASSLSTQANTEAFF TGTGCCAGCAGTTTATCGACACAGGCGAACACTGAAGCTTTCTTT
NA TRBJ1-2 TRBD1 TRBV7-7 CASSSKRQGRGYTF TGTGCTAGCAGCTCTAAAAGACAGGGAAGGGGCTACACCTTC
NA TRBJ2-3 NA TRBV28 CASRLIDTQYF TGTGCCAGCAGGTTAATAGATACGCAGTATTTT
NA TRBJ2-7 TRBD1 TRBV29-1 CSVEVGERQGTYEQYF TGCAGCGTTGAGGTGGGGGAGAGACAGGGGACCTACGAGCAGTACTTC
few TRBJ1-5 TRBD1 TRBV19 CASSSGGGGSNQPQHF TGTGCCAGTAGTTCCGGAGGGGGCGGGAGCAATCAGCCCCAGCATTTT
NA TRBJ2-3 TRBD1 TRBV6-4 CASSIFTGEDTQYF TGTGCCAGCAGCATATTTACAGGGGAAGATACGCAGTATTTT
NA TRBJ2-1 NA TRBV19 CASSIDSTFYNEQFF TGTGCCAGTAGTATAGATAGCACGTTCTACAATGAGCAGTTCTTC
NA TRBJ2-1 NA TRBV10-3 CAISESTGTHNEQFF TGTGCCATCAGTGAGTCGACAGGCACACACAATGAGCAGTTCTTC
NA TRBJ1-2 NA TRBV11-2 CASRSPGRRFFDGYTF TGTGCCAGCAGATCACCCGGGCGTAGGTTTTTTGATGGCTACACCTTC
NA TRBJ1-2 TRBD1 TRBV2 CASSPGTGGPYGYTF TGTGCCAGCAGTCCCGGGACAGGGGGCCCCTATGGCTACACCTTC
NA TRBJ2-1 TRBD1 TRBV27 CASSLFRGPPYNEQFF TGTGCCAGCAGTTTATTCAGGGGGCCCCCCTACAATGAGCAGTTCTTC
NA TRBJ2-3 NA TRBV5-6 CASSPRTDTDTQYF TGTGCCAGCAGCCCCCGGACAGACACAGATACGCAGTATTTT
NA TRBJ1-5 TRBD1 TRBV7-3 CASSTEGQGRQPQHF TGTGCCAGCAGCACCGAGGGACAGGGAAGGCAGCCCCAGCATTTT
NA TRBJ1-2 NA TRBV21-1 CASSITTDANYGYTF TGTGCCAGCAGCATCACTACGGATGCTAACTATGGCTACACCTTC
NA TRBJ2-7 NA TRBV13 CASSPGTHYEQYF TGTGCCAGCAGCCCCGGGACACACTACGAGCAGTACTTC
NA TRBJ2-2 NA TRBV5-1 CASSLAGQNTGELFF TGCGCCAGCAGCTTGGCCGGGCAGAACACCGGGGAGCTGTTTTTT
once TRBJ2-3 NA TRBV9 CASSATGYLTDTQYF TGTGCCAGCAGCGCAACAGGGTATTTGACAGATACGCAGTATTTT
NA TRBJ2-7 NA TRBV9 CASSVGWRGSYEQYF TGTGCCAGCAGCGTAGGGTGGCGGGGATCCTACGAGCAGTACTTC
NA TRBJ1-5 TRBD1 TRBV9 CASSPRTGPNQPQHF TGTGCCAGCAGCCCCCGGACAGGGCCCAATCAGCCCCAGCATTTT
NA TRBJ1-5 TRBD1 TRBV7-8 CASSLLNRGHQPQHF TGTGCCAGCAGCTTACTTAACAGGGGCCATCAGCCCCAGCATTTT
NA TRBJ1-1 NA TRBV4-1 CASSQVTGTEAFF TGCGCCAGCAGCCAAGTAACAGGCACTGAAGCTTTCTTT
NA TRBJ2-1 NA TRBV5-1 CASSLRLEQFF TGCGCCAGCAGCTTGAGACTTGAGCAGTTCTTC
NA TRBJ2-7 TRBD2 TRBV11-2 CASSYGLAGPHYEQYF TGTGCCAGCAGTTATGGACTAGCGGGACCACACTACGAGCAGTACTTC
once TRBJ1-2 TRBD1 TRBV11-3 CASSSLGQGAHWGYTF TGTGCCAGCAGCTCCTTGGGACAGGGGGCGCATTGGGGCTACACCTTC
NA TRBJ2-7 TRBD1 TRBV18 CASSQGQGAREQYF TGTGCCAGCTCACAAGGACAGGGGGCAAGGGAGCAGTACTTC
NA TRBJ1-1 NA TRBV18 CATSPGMNTEAFF TGTGCCACCTCACCCGGGATGAACACTGAAGCTTTCTTT
NA TRBJ1-4 TRBD1 TRBV18 CASSPNKGTGLIKKLFF TGTGCCAGCTCACCAAACAAAGGGACAGGGTTAATTAAAAAACTGTTTTTT
NA TRBJ1-5 TRBD1 TRBV7-2 CASSRGTVSNQPQHF TGTGCCAGCAGCAGAGGGACAGTTAGCAATCAGCCCCAGCATTTT
NA TRBJ1-1 NA TRBV6-1 CASSEAPEGNTEAFF TGTGCCAGCAGTGAAGCGCCAGAGGGGAACACTGAAGCTTTCTTT
NA TRBJ2-5 NA TRBV18 CASSPSGGKRGETQYF TGTGCCAGCTCACCATCGGGCGGAAAAAGAGGGGAGACCCAGTACTTC
few TRBJ2-4 TRBD1 TRBV25-1 CASSTGTGASLAKNIQYF TGTGCCAGCAGCACCGGGACAGGGGCATCCTTAGCCAAAAACATTCAGTACTTC
NA TRBJ2-7 TRBD1 TRBV29-1 CSVKKMTGPGEQYF TGCAGCGTCAAGAAAATGACAGGGCCTGGCGAGCAGTACTTC
NA TRBJ2-5 NA TRBV10-3 CAISEWTAGKSETQYF TGTGCCATCAGTGAGTGGACTGCGGGAAAGTCAGAGACCCAGTACTTC
NA TRBJ2-7 TRBD1 TRBV29-1 CSALQGAAEQYF TGCAGCGCATTACAGGGGGCGGCCGAGCAGTACTTC
NA TRBJ1-2 TRBD1 TRBV4-2 CASSQSYPGQGTYGYTF TGTGCCAGCAGCCAGTCATACCCGGGACAGGGAACCTATGGCTACACCTTC
NA TRBJ1-2 NA TRBV11-3 CASSLGRGEGYTF TGTGCCAGCAGTCTAGGCAGGGGTGAAGGCTACACCTTC
once TRBJ2-4 TRBD1 TRBV5-5 CASSGLTGVAKNIQYF TGTGCCAGCAGCGGCTTAACAGGGGTAGCCAAAAACATTCAGTACTTC
NA TRBJ2-1 TRBD2 TRBV4-1 CASSQDLASGYNGQFF TGCGCCAGCAGCCAAGATTTGGCTAGCGGGTACAATGGGCAGTTCTTC
NA TRBJ1-2 NA TRBV6-5 CASTLGGDYGYTF TGTGCCAGCACCTTGGGGGGAGACTATGGCTACACCTTC
once TRBJ2-1 TRBD2 TRBV13 CASSLFGSGRWQFF TGTGCCAGCAGCTTATTTGGTAGCGGGAGGTGGCAGTTCTTC
NA TRBJ2-7 NA TRBV7-9 CASSTTGITADGQYF TGTGCCAGCAGCACCACCGGGATTACCGCTGATGGGCAGTACTTC
NA TRBJ2-7 NA TRBV21-1 CASSKSDNEQYF TGTGCCAGCAGCAAAAGTGACAACGAGCAGTACTTC